This record concerns one T cell receptor beta chain sequence. The CDR3 consists of 15 residues. Trimming at V came to 1 base and at J to 2 bases, leaving 5 bases not matched to a gene. The germline V gene has CDR1 LGHNA and CDR2 YSLEER. Repertoires were generated with immunoSEQ multiplex PCR, while TCRdb's copy carries only in-frame clones and drops some. The profile shows roughly 170,000 clones, 84% of them singletons. The entry originates in a study of blood T cell repertoires in COVID-19. The receptor comes from a man aged 40-49 years who had recovered from COVID-19. The chain links TRBV4-3 to TRBJ2-7; TRBD1 agrees at 7 bases. Specimen: peripheral blood. CDR3 nucleotides: TGCGCCAGCAGCCAAGGTACGGGACAGACCTACGAGCAGTACTTC. This translates into CASSQGTGQTYEQYF.